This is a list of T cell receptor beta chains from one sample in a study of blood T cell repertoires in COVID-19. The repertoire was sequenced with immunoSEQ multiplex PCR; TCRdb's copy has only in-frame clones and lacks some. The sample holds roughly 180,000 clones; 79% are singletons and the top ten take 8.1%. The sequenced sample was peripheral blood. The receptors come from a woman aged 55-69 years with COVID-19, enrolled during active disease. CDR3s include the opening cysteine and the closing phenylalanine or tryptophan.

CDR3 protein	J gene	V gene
CASSEGTSGKQFF	TRBJ2-1	TRBV6-1
CASSVGTSGVETQYF	TRBJ2-5	TRBV9
CASSQELASGVVHEQFF	TRBJ2-1	TRBV4-2
CASSLFGDYNEQFF	TRBJ2-1	TRBV28
CASSQGQGGNTEAFF	TRBJ1-1	TRBV5-8
CASSLDSLRFGKLFF	TRBJ1-4	TRBV5-1
CASSLAAGASGELFF	TRBJ2-2	TRBV5-1
CASSDLKHSTDTQYF	TRBJ2-3	TRBV4-1
CASSLQIQDGYTF	TRBJ1-2	TRBV7-8
CASRVAYEQYF	TRBJ2-7	TRBV6-5
CASSLLAGGDEQYF	TRBJ2-7	TRBV5-1
CASTLGGANTGELFF	TRBJ2-2	TRBV28
CASSNTTPLHF	TRBJ1-6	TRBV6-5
CASRFTGAGSTDTQYF	TRBJ2-3	TRBV6-6
CASPGTGNQERGYTF	TRBJ1-2	TRBV6-4
CASSSRGRRQPQHF	TRBJ1-5	TRBV6-5
CASSLRVRQELNQPQHF	TRBJ1-5	TRBV28
CASSGRLAVHNEQFF	TRBJ2-1	TRBV7-6